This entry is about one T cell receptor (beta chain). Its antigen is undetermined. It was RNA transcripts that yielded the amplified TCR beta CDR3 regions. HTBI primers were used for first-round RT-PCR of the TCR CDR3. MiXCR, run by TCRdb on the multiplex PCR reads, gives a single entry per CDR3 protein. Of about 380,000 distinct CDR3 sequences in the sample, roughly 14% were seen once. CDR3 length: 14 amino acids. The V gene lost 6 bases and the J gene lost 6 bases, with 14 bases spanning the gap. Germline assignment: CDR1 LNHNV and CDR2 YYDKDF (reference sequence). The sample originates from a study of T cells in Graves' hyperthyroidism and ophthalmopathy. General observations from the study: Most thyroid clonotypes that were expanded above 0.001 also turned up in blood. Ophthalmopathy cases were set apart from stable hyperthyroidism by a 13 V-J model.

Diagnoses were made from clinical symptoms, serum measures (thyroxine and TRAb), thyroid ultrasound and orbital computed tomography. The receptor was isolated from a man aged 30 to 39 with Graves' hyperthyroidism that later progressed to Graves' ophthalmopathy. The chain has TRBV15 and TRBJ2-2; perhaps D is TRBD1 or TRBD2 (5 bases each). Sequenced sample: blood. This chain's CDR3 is CATRNLGDPGELFF. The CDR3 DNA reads TGTGCCACCAGAAACCTAGGGGACCCCGGGGAGCTGTTTTTT.